The 8 T cell receptor beta chains below were found in one sample sequenced in a study of OX40 agonist ivuxolimab in advanced cancers. Sequencing was performed with immunoSEQ multiplex PCR; in TCRdb, only in-frame clones are kept and a portion is missing. This sample has tens of thousands of clones; around 80% occur once, and the top ten carry 1%. Sequences were derived from CD4+ or CD8+ T cells sorted from blood, sampled in a trial of the OX40 agonist ivuxolimab. These receptors came from an adult with an advanced solid tumor such as melanoma, head and neck, liver or kidney cancer.

The rearrangement uses TRBV6-5 and TRBJ2-7, with TRBD1 as a possible D gene (5 bases). Trimming shortened V by 5 bases and J by 4 bases, and 15 bases separated the two germline ends. Germline assignment: CDR1 MNHEY and CDR2 SVGAGI. This CDR3 contains 14 residues. DNA of the CDR3: TGTGCCAGCAGTCCCAGGCGGCCAGGGTACGAGCAGTACTTC. Amino acids: CASSPRRPGYEQYF.

Only a few counts were recorded for this clone. The chain links TRBV2 to TRBJ1-4; D not certain. Germline V lookup: CDR1 SNHLY, CDR2 FYNNEI. V lost 6 bases to trimming and J lost 9 bases, with 8 bases between them. This CDR3 contains 11 residues. The CDR3 spells CASRVQKKLFF. The CDR3 DNA reads TGTGCCAGCAGAGTACAGAAAAAACTGTTTTTT.

This clone has a count of ten or more. The V call is TRBV10-1, the J call TRBJ2-7; maybe TRBD1 (5 bases). The CDR3 spans 12 residues. Germline V gives CDR1 WNHNN, CDR2 SYGVQD (reference sequence). Trimming left V 2 bases short and J 6 bases short, with 8 bases between. The CDR3 here is CASSEGHIEQYF. CDR3 sequence (DNA): TGCGCCAGCAGTGAGGGACACATCGAGCAGTACTTC.

Concerning this clone: The same CDR3 is also encoded by other DNA sequences in this sample. The V and J genes are TRBV10-3 and TRBJ1-6; D is perhaps TRBD1 (6 bases). The germline V and J ends were trimmed by 3 bases and 7 bases, with 7 bases remaining between them. Germline assignment: CDR1 ENHRY and CDR2 SYGVKD. CDR3 length equals 13 residues. The chain's CDR3 is CAISEGGNSPLHF. CDR3 nucleotide sequence: TGTGCCATCAGTGAAGGGGGGAATTCACCCCTCCACTTT.

The V gene is TRBV14, the J gene TRBJ2-2; D gene uncertain. Germline V CDR1 and CDR2: SGHDN, FVKESK. This CDR3 comprises 11 residues. V dropped 8 bases and J dropped 6 bases, with 7 bases sitting between them. CDR3 bases: TGTGCCAGCGCTGGGGCCGGGGAGCTGTTTTTT. As protein: CASAGAGELFF.

The rearrangement joins TRBV30 to TRBJ2-3, with TRBD2 matching 12 bases. The CDR3 sequence is 15 residues long. Germline-derived CDR1 and CDR2 are GTSNPN and SVGIG (reference sequence). J was trimmed by 7 bases and V by 2 bases; bases with no gene match: 7. The DNA of the CDR3 is TGTGCCTGGAGTCCTGGGACTAGCGGGTTGTATACGCAGTATTTT. Its protein product is CAWSPGTSGLYTQYF.

This chain links TRBV15 with TRBJ1-5; no clear D. CDR1 and CDR2 (germline): LNHNV, YYDKDF (reference sequence). The CDR3 contains 14 residues. V lost 4 bases and J lost 0, with 7 bases in between. CDR3 DNA sequence: TGTGCCACCAGCAATAGAGATAGCAATCAGCCCCAGCATTTT. Its translation: CATSNRDSNQPQHF.

This clone was observed once. The chain carries TRBV5-1 and TRBJ2-3; maybe TRBD2 (7 bases). CDR3 size: 15 residues. The ends were cut back, 3 bases at V and 3 bases at J, with 14 bases in the middle. The V gene's germline CDR1 is SGHRS and CDR2 YFSETQ. DNA of the CDR3: TGCGCCAGCAGCTCTGACGGGGGGCGGACAGATACGCAGTATTTT. Protein: CASSSDGGRTDTQYF.